Included here is one TCR beta chain sequence, with context. Generated by immunoSEQ multiplex PCR, the TCRdb table keeps only in-frame clones and is missing some. The sample shows tens of thousands of clones, around 97% of them seen only once. The source of the sample is a study of siplizumab effects on memory and regulatory T cells. CDR1 is SGDLS, CDR2 YYNGEE, per germline. The germline V and J ends were trimmed by 4 bases and 0 bases, with 17 bases remaining between them. This CDR3 has 16 amino acids. The receptor comes from a human donor in good health. The rearrangement uses TRBV9 and TRBJ2-7; D uncertain. What was sequenced was naive CD8+ T cells sorted from blood. CDR3 bases: TGTGCCAGCAGCCCAGCAACGGACGGGTTCTCCTACGAGCAGTACTTC. Protein sequence: CASSPATDGFSYEQYF. The full variable domain, rest sourced from reference TRBV9 and TRBJ2-7, is DSGVTQTPKHLITATGQRVTLRCSPRSGDLSVYWYQQSLDQGLQFLIQYYNGEERAKGNILERFSAQQFPDLHSELNLSSLELGDSALYFCASSPATDGFSYEQYFGPGTRLTVT.